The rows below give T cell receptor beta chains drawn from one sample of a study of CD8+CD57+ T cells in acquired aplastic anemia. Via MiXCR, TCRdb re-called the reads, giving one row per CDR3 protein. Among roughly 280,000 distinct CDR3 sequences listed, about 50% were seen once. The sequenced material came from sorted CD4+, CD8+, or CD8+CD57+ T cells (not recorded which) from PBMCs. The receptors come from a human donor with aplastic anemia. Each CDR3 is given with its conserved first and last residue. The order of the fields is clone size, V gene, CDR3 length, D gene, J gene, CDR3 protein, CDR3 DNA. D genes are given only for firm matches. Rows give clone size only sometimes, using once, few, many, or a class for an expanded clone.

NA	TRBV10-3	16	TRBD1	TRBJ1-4	CAIRPGTGVSNEKLFF	TGTGCCATCAGACCCGGGACAGGGGTGTCTAATGAAAAACTGTTTTTT
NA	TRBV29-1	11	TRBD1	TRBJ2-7	CSSGTGYEQYF	TGCAGCTCCGGGACAGGCTACGAGCAGTACTTC
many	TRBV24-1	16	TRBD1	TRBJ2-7	CATSDPGTGGSHEQYF	TGTGCCACCAGTGACCCCGGGACAGGGGGATCCCACGAGCAGTACTTC
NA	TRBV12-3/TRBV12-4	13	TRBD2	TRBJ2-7	CASSRGELGEQYF	TGTGCCAGCAGTCGGGGGGAACTAGGCGAGCAGTACTTC
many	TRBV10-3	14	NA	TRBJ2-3	CAIRARGRTDTQYF	TGTGCCATCAGAGCTAGAGGGAGGACAGATACGCAGTATTTT
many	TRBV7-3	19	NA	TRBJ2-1	CASSLKGGLYLSSYNEQFF	TGTGCCAGCAGCTTAAAAGGCGGTCTTTACCTTAGCTCCTACAATGAGCAGTTCTTC
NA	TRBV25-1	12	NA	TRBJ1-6	CASSGTSSPLHF	TGTGCCAGCAGTGGAACGAGTTCACCCCTCCACTTT
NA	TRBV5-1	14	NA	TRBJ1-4	CASSPGRENEKLFF	TGCGCCAGCAGCCCGGGACGGGAAAATGAAAAACTGTTTTTT
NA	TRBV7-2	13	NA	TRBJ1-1	CASSRKGYTEAFF	TGTGCCAGCAGCCGAAAGGGCTACACTGAAGCTTTCTTT
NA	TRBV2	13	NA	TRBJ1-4	CARADRKGEKLFF	TGTGCCAGAGCCGACAGGAAGGGGGAAAAACTGTTTTTT
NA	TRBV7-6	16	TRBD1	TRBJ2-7	CASSSIRDRDLYEQYF	TGTGCCAGCAGCTCGATCCGGGACAGGGACCTCTACGAGCAGTACTTC
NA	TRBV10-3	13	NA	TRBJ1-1	CARRAWERSEAFF	TGTGCCAGAAGGGCGTGGGAGAGGTCGGAAGCTTTCTTT
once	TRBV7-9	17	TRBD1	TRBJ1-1	CASSWPGTGVGVGEAFF	TGTGCCAGCAGCTGGCCCGGGACAGGGGTTGGTGTGGGTGAAGCTTTCTTT
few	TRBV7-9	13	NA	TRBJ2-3	CASSLASLDTQYF	TGTGCCAGCAGCTTAGCTTCGTTGGATACGCAGTATTTT
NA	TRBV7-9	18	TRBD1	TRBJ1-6	CASGSVGTGVVGDLPLHF	TGTGCCAGCGGCTCAGTGGGGACAGGGGTTGTCGGGGATTTACCCCTCCACTTT
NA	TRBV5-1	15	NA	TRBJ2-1	CASSLLSPLESEQFF	TGCGCCAGCAGCCTCCTTTCCCCCCTAGAATCTGAGCAGTTCTTC
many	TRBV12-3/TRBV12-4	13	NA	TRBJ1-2	CASGRHSDYGYTF	TGTGCCAGCGGGCGCCACTCGGACTATGGCTACACCTTC
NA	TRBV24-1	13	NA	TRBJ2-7	CATSRTGTYEQYF	TGTGCCACCTCACGGACGGGGACCTACGAGCAGTACTTC
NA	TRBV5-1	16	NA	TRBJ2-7	CASSAIGGRSSYEQYF	TGCGCCAGCAGCGCGATCGGGGGCAGATCTTCCTACGAGCAGTACTTC
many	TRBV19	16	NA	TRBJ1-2	CASSMIGQKSNYGYTF	TGTGCCAGTAGTATGATCGGACAGAAAAGTAACTATGGCTACACCTTC
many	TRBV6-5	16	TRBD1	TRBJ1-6	CASSYTGQAFHSPLHF	TGTGCCAGCAGTTACACCGGACAGGCTTTTCATTCACCCCTCCACTTT
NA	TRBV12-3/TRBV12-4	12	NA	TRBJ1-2	CASRPGAAGYTF	TGTGCCAGCAGACCAGGGGCGGCTGGCTACACCTTC
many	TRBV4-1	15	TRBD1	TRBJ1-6	CASSQAGRGLSPLHF	TGCGCCAGCAGCCAAGCAGGGAGGGGGCTTTCACCCCTCCACTTT
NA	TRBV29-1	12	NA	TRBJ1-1	CSVDGTNTEAFF	TGCAGCGTTGATGGCACGAACACTGAAGCTTTCTTT
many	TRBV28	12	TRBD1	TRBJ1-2	CASLTGAYGYTF	TGTGCCAGCCTTACAGGGGCCTATGGCTACACCTTC
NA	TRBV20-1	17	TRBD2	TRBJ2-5	CSAPPVLVAGYQETQYF	TGCAGTGCCCCCCCTGTATTGGTAGCGGGGTACCAAGAGACCCAGTACTTC
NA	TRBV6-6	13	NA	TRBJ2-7	CASSYRVEVQQYF	TGTGCCAGCAGTTATAGGGTGGAGGTCCAGCAGTACTTC
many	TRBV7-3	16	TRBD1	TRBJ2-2	CASSSGTGTATGELFF	TGTGCCAGCAGCTCGGGGACAGGGACAGCTACCGGGGAGCTGTTTTTT
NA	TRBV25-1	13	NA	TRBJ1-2	CASRRDEGFGYTF	TGTGCCAGCAGACGAGATGAAGGTTTTGGCTACACCTTC
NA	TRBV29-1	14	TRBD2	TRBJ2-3	CSQSREGGTDTQYF	TGCAGCCAAAGTCGGGAGGGAGGCACAGATACGCAGTATTTT
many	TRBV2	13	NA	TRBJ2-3	CASSEGALGTQYF	TGTGCCAGCAGTGAAGGGGCACTAGGTACGCAGTATTTT
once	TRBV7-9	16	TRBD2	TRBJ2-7	CASSTTSGGPGPEQYF	TGTGCCAGCAGTACGACTAGCGGGGGCCCAGGGCCCGAGCAGTACTTC
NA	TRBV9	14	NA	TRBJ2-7	CASSAGTLGREQYF	TGTGCCAGCAGCGCCGGTACACTAGGTCGCGAGCAGTACTTC